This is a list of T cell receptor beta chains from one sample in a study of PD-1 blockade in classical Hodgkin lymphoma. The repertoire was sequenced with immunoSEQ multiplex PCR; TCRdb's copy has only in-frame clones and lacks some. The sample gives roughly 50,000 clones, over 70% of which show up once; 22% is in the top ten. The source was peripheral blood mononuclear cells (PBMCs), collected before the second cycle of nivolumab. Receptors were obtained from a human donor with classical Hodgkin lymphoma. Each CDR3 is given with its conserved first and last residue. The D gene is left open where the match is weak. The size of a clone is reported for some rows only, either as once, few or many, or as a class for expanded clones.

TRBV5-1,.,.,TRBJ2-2,TGCGCCAGCAGCTTGGCACGGACAGCGAACACCGGGGAGCTGTTTTTT,CASSLARTANTGELFF
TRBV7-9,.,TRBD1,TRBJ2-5,TGTGCCAGCAGCTTAGCTAGGGGACAGGGCCAAGGAGAGACCCAGTACTTC,CASSLARGQGQGETQYF
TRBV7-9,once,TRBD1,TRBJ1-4,TGTGCCAGCAGCCCAGGGACAGGGGGCACGTCTAATGAAAAACTGTTTTTT,CASSPGTGGTSNEKLFF
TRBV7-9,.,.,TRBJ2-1,TGTGCCAGCAGCTTAGGTTGGGGGAATGAGCAGTTCTTC,CASSLGWGNEQFF
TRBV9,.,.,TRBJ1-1,TGTGCCAGCAGCGCCACCACAGGGAACACTGAAGCTTTCTTT,CASSATTGNTEAFF
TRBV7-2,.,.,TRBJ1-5,TGTGCCAGCAGCTTAGGTCCACCCTTTAGCAATCAGCCCCAGCATTTT,CASSLGPPFSNQPQHF
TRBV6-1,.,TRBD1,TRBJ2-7,TGTGCCAGCTTACAGACAGGGAGCTCCTACGAGCAGTACTTC,CASLQTGSSYEQYF
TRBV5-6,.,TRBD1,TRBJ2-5,TGTGCCAGCAGCAGACAGGGGCAAGAGACCCAGTACTTC,CASSRQGQETQYF
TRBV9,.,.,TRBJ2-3,TGTGCCAGCAGCGTAGATGCACTAGGGGGTACAGATACGCAGTATTTT,CASSVDALGGTDTQYF
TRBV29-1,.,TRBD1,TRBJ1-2,TGCAGCGTTGAACCCGGGACAGCGAACTATGGCTACACCTTC,CSVEPGTANYGYTF
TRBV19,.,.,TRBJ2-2,TGTGCCAGTAGTATAGGTCCCTACACCGGGGAGCTGTTTTTT,CASSIGPYTGELFF
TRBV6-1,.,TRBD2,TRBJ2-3,TGTGCCAGCAGTATAGCGGGAGACCCAGATACGCAGTATTTT,CASSIAGDPDTQYF
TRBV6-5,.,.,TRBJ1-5,TGTGCCAGCAGTTACTCGAGTACAGGCAGCAATCAGCCCCAGCATTTT,CASSYSSTGSNQPQHF
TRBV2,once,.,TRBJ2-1,TGTGCCAGCAGGGACGGGACTTCGAATGAGCAGTTCTTC,CASRDGTSNEQFF
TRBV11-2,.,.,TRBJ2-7,TGTGCCAGCAGCTTAGCCCCCCACGAGCAGTACTTC,CASSLAPHEQYF
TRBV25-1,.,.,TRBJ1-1,TGTGCCAGCAGTGAATTACTAGGAAAGGGGAACACTGAAGCTTTCTTT,CASSELLGKGNTEAFF
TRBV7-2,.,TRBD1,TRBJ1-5,TGTGCCAGCAGCACGCTCACAGGGGGCAATCAGCCCCAGCATTTT,CASSTLTGGNQPQHF
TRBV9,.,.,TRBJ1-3,TGTGCCAGCAGCCCCCGAGGGGCAGTTTTGGGAAACACCATATATTTT,CASSPRGAVLGNTIYF
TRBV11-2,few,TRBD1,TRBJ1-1,TGTGCCAGCAGCTTTAGGACAGGTCAAATCATTGAAGCTTTCTTT,CASSFRTGQIIEAFF
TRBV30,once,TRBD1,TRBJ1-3,TGTGCCTGGAGCCAAAGACAGGGGATCGGAAACACCATATATTTT,CAWSQRQGIGNTIYF